This entry lists 20 T cell receptor beta chains sequenced from one sample in a study of CD8 T cells in ankylosing spondylitis. One entry per CDR3 protein results from TCRdb running MiXCR on the 5' RACE reads. The data hold more than 600,000 distinct CDR3 sequences, with over 15% observed a single time. What these receptors recognize is not known. The study's findings and limits: Blood from ankylosing spondylitis patients appeared to carry a characteristic roughly eight-variant TCR beta motif.

Input material: blood, either unsorted or a sorted T cell fraction (not recorded which). The receptor set was obtained from a male donor with ankylosing spondylitis.

This clonotype was detected only a few times. The rearrangement links TRBV10-2 to TRBJ2-5; 11 positions match TRBD2. Germline lookup yields CDR1 WSHSY and CDR2 SAAADI. Trimming removed 7 bases from V and 5 bases from J; junction bases left unmatched: 9. CDR3 length equals 15 residues. This CDR3 reads CASTAGTSGRETQYF. CDR3 nucleotide sequence: TGCGCCAGCACTGCCGGGACTAGCGGTCGGGAGACCCAGTACTTC.

The chain uses TRBV6-5 and TRBJ1-5, with D perhaps matching TRBD1 (6 bases). Germline loops: CDR1 MNHEY, CDR2 SVGAGI. This CDR3 has 14 amino acids. The V and J ends lost 11 bases and 0 bases respectively, with 14 bases between them. CDR3 sequence: CACGGPFSNQPQHF. The CDR3 coding sequence is TGTGCCTGCGGGGGCCCGTTTAGCAATCAGCCCCAGCATTTT.

There are a few counts of this clonotype. J is TRBJ2-1 and V is TRBV20-1; possibly TRBD2 for D (5 bases). V dropped 3 bases and J dropped 0 bases, with 12 bases sitting between them. The CDR3 has 15 amino acids. Germline-derived CDR1 and CDR2 are DFQATT and SNEGSKA (reference sequence). The CDR3 is CSASARASSYNEQFF. The DNA for the CDR3 is TGCAGTGCTAGCGCGCGGGCTAGCTCCTACAATGAGCAGTTCTTC.

This clonotype appeared a few times. V and J are TRBV20-1 and TRBJ1-4; maybe TRBD1 (5 bases). The CDR3 is 12 amino acids. Germline V gives CDR1 DFQATT, CDR2 SNEGSKA (reference sequence). Trimming cost V 6 bases and J 8 bases, with 13 bases left between them. The CDR3 loop reads CSAGTSREKLFF. CDR3 DNA: TGCAGTGCCGGGACCTCCCGGGAAAAACTGTTTTTT.

The chain employs TRBV11-2 and TRBJ1-1; the D gene is possibly TRBD1 (5 bases). CDR1 is SGHAT, CDR2 FQNNGV, per germline. The V and J ends lost 4 bases and 9 bases respectively, with 15 bases between them. The CDR3 contains 13 residues. The CDR3 nucleotides are TGTGCCAGCAGCTCCTCCGGGACGGTTAAAGCTTTCTTT. Its protein product is CASSSSGTVKAFF.

This chain links TRBV10-3 with TRBJ2-1; TRBD2 aligns across 7 bases. The CDR3 runs to 15 residues. Germline V CDR1 and CDR2: ENHRY, SYGVKD. Unmatched junction bases numbered 6, after V lost 7 bases and J lost 0 bases. CDR3 sequence reads: CAINGGGSSYNEQFF. The CDR3 coding sequence is TGTGCCATCAATGGAGGCGGGAGCTCCTACAATGAGCAGTTCTTC.

The chain combines TRBV7-9 with TRBJ2-3; 10 nucleotides match TRBD2. With V trimmed by 0 bases and J by 1 base, 4 bases remained unmatched. The CDR3 has 17 residues. In germline, CDR1 is SEHNR, CDR2 FQNEAQ (reference sequence). CDR3 loop: CASSLAPSGGRTDTQYF. CDR3 DNA: TGTGCCAGCAGCTTAGCCCCTAGCGGGGGACGCACAGATACGCAGTATTTT.

This clonotype occurred a few times. The CDR3 region is CASSNTYLNTEAFF. The CDR3 DNA follows: TGTGCCAGCAGTAACACCTACTTGAACACTGAAGCTTTCTTT. The J gene is TRBJ1-1, the V gene TRBV6-2 or TRBV6-3; the D is unclear. The CDR3 spans 14 residues. Trimming took off 5 bases at V and 0 bases at J, with 10 bases between the two ends. Germline V CDR1 and CDR2: MNHEY, SVGEGT.

This clonotype was picked up a small number of times. The chain carries TRBV28 and TRBJ2-2; unclear D gene. V was pared by 9 bases and J by 0 bases, with 11 bases between. The CDR3 runs to 14 residues. Looked up from germline, CDR1 is MDHEN and CDR2 is SYDVKM. The CDR3 DNA follows: TGTGCCAGTCGGGCGCAGGCGAACACCGGGGAGCTGTTTTTT. This gives the protein CASRAQANTGELFF.

The chain couples TRBV6-5 to TRBJ2-7; D is ambiguous. Germline CDR1 is MNHEY and CDR2 is SVGAGI. V was cut by 2 bases and J by 6 bases, with 8 bases left in between. The CDR3 is made up of 12 amino acids. CDR3 amino acids: CASSYLDGEQYF. Here the CDR3 DNA reads TGTGCCAGCAGTTACCTTGATGGCGAGCAGTACTTC.

This clonotype was detected only a few times. The rearrangement uses TRBV6-2 or TRBV6-3 and TRBJ2-7, with D uncertain. Trimming cost V 2 bases and J 0 bases, with 5 bases left between them. This CDR3 is 13 amino acids long. From germline, CDR1 is MNHEY and CDR2 SVGEGT. CDR3 in amino acids: CASSYGVSYEQYF. In DNA form, the CDR3 reads TGTGCCAGCAGTTACGGGGTCTCCTACGAGCAGTACTTC.

This clonotype was observed at least ten times. The chain joins TRBV12-3 or TRBV12-4 to TRBJ2-1; 9 bases agree with TRBD2. CDR3 length: 14 residues. With 3 bases clipped from V and 8 bases from J, the junction kept 5 bases outside the gene matches. CDR3 protein: CASSFAAGGDEQFF. In DNA, the CDR3 is TGTGCCAGCAGTTTTGCGGCGGGGGGGGATGAGCAGTTCTTC.

This clonotype has a handful of counts. The genes are TRBV6-4 and TRBJ2-3; D is uncertain. The CDR3 runs to 13 residues. CDR1 MRHNA and CDR2 SNTAGT come from the germline V gene. Trimming shortened V by 2 bases and J by 2 bases, and 5 bases separated the two germline ends. This CDR3 reads CASSDGFTDTQYF. The CDR3 nucleotides read TGTGCCAGCAGTGACGGGTTCACAGATACGCAGTATTTT.

This clonotype occurred many times. The chain links TRBV6-6 to TRBJ1-5, with a tentative D call TRBD1 (6 bases). The CDR3 is made up of 13 amino acids. Deletions cut 6 bases from V and 4 bases from J, with 10 bases between. CDR1 and CDR2 (germline): MNHNY, SVGAGI (reference sequence). CDR3 nucleotides: TGTGCCAGCAGCATGGACAGAAATCAGCCCCAGCATTTT. Residues: CASSMDRNQPQHF.

The chain combines TRBV7-6 with TRBJ1-2, with D perhaps matching TRBD1 (6 bases). The CDR3 spans 16 residues. V was shortened by 0 bases and J by 4 bases, with 15 bases between the two germline ends. The germline V gene encodes CDR1 SGHVS and CDR2 FNYEAQ. The DNA for the CDR3 is TGTGCCAGCAGCTTAGCGACGGAGGGGGTTGGCTATGGCTACACCTTC. Amino acids: CASSLATEGVGYGYTF.

The table lists this clonotype with a count of one. The chain links TRBV7-2 to TRBJ1-5; tentatively, D is TRBD1 (5 bases). V was trimmed by 3 bases and J by 1 base, leaving 10 bases between them. The CDR3 contains 15 residues. CDR1 and CDR2 (germline): SGHTA, FQGNSA. The CDR3 loop reads CASSLTKGSNQPQHF. CDR3 nucleotide sequence: TGTGCCAGCAGCTTGACGAAGGGGAGCAATCAGCCCCAGCATTTT.

This clonotype was seen a handful of times. This chain links TRBV12-3 or TRBV12-4 with TRBJ1-2; no firm D call. The CDR3 has 13 amino acids. V shed 3 bases and J shed 8 bases, with 13 bases lying between them. The CDR3 DNA reads as TGTGCCAGCAGTTTGAGGGATGGTGGCGGCTACACCTTC. This gives the protein CASSLRDGGGYTF.

The J gene is TRBJ2-3, the V gene TRBV6-4; D might be TRBD1 (5 bases). Looked up from germline, CDR1 is MRHNA and CDR2 is SNTAGT. V dropped 5 bases and J dropped 2 bases, with 14 bases sitting between them. The CDR3 has 15 amino acids. The CDR3 is CASSPQGKLTDTQYF. The CDR3 DNA is TGTGCCAGCAGTCCGCAGGGAAAACTCACAGATACGCAGTATTTT.

This clonotype was seen only a few times. The genes are TRBV6-5 and TRBJ2-2; TRBD1 aligns across 8 bases. CDR3 length: 15 residues. CDR1 and CDR2 (germline): MNHEY, SVGAGI. Trimming removed 0 bases from V and 4 bases from J; junction bases left unmatched: 1. The CDR3 DNA follows: TGTGCCAGCAGTTACTCACAGGGGGTCACCGGGGAGCTGTTTTTT. Translating gives CASSYSQGVTGELFF.

CDR3 in amino acids: CASSLTPQGYEQYF. The CDR3 DNA is TGTGCCAGCAGCTTAACACCACAGGGATACGAGCAGTACTTC. V gene TRBV5-5 combines with J gene TRBJ2-7; a possible D gene is TRBD1 (6 bases). Per the germline V gene, CDR1 is SGHKS and CDR2 is YYEKEE (reference sequence). Trimming pared 2 bases from V and 4 bases from J, leaving 13 bases between. CDR3 length equals 14 residues. The full variable domain, in which reference TRBV5-5 and TRBJ2-7 provide the parts outside the CDR3, is DAGVTQSPTHLIKTRGQQVTLRCSPISGHKSVSWYQQVLGQGPQFIFQYYEKEERGRGNFPDRFSARQFPNYSSELNVNALLLGDSALYLCASSLTPQGYEQYFGPGTRLTVT.